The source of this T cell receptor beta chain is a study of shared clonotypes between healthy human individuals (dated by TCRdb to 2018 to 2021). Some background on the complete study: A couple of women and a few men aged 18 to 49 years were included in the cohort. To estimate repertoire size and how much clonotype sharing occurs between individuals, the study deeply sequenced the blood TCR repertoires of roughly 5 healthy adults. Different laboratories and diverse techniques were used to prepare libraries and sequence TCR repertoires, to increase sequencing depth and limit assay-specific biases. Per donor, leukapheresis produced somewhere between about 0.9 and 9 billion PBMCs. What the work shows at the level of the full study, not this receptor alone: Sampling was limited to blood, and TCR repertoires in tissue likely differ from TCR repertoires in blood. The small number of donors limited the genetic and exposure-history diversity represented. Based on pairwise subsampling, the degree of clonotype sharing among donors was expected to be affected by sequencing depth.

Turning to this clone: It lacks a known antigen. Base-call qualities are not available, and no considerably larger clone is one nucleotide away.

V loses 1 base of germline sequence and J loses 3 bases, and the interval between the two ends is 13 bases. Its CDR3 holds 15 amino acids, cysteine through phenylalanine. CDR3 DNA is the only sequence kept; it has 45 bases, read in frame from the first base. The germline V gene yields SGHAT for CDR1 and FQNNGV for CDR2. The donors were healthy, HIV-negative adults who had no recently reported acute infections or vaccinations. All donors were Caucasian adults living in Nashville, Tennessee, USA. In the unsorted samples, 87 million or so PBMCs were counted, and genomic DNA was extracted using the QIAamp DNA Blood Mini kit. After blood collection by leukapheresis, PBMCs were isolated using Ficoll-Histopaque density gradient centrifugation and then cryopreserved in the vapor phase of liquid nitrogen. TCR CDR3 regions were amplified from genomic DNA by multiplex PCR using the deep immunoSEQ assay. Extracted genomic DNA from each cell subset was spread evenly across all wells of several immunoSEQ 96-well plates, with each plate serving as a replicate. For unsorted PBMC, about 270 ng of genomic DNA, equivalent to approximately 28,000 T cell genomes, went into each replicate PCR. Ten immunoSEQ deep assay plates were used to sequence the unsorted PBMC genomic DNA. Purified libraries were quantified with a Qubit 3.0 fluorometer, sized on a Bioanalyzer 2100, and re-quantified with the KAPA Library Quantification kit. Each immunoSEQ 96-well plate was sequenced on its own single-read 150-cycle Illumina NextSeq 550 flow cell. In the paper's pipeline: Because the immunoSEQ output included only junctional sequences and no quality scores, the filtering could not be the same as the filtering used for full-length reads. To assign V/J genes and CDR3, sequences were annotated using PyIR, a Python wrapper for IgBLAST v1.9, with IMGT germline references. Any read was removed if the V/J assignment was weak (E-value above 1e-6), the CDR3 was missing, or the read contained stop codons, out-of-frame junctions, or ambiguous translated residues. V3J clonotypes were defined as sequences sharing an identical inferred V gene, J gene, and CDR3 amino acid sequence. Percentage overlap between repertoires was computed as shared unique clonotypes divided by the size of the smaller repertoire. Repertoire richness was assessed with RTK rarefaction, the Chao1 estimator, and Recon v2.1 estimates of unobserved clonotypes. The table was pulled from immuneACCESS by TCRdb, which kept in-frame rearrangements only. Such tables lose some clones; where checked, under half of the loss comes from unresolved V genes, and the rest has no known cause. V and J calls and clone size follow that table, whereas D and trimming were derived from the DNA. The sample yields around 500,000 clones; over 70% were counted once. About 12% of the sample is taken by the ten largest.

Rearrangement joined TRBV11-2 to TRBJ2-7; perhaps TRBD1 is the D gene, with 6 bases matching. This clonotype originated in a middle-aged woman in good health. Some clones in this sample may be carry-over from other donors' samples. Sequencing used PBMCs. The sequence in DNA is TGTGCCAGCAGCTTAGGTAGTGGACAGTTCTACGAGCAGTACTTC. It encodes CASSLGSGQFYEQYF.